This T cell receptor beta chain appears in the sequencing data of a study of low-dose radiotherapy and immunotherapy resistance in tumors. Study at large: Cohort 2, a group dosed every two weeks at 1 Gy per fraction, received 13 Gy in total over 26 weeks. Each patient took aspirin at a dose of 300 mg by mouth once daily over the course of four cycles, with dosing beginning on cycle 1 day 1.

Documented time point: before trial treatment. Eligibility criteria specified advanced solid malignancies devoid of tumor-infiltrating lymphocytes. cDNA synthesis used a TRAV/TRBV-specific primer set for both chains. TCR amplification involved about 19 PCR cycles with a constant-region primer and V-primer adapter. The mRNA that was isolated underwent amplification by in vitro transcription. MiXCR, run by TCRdb on the reads, gives a single entry per CDR3 protein. The sample has under 90,000 distinct CDR3 sequences, 18% seen once; the top ten hold 2.8%. The V and J ends lost 5 bases and 2 bases, in that order; junction bases with no gene match: 4. This CDR3 region has 17 residues. Germline values: CDR1 SNHLY, CDR2 FYNNEI.

The source is a male donor with prostate cancer. This chain connects TRBV2 to TRBJ2-1; 15 nucleotides agree with TRBD2. The starting material was PBMCs, obtained before treatment. CDR3 residues: CASSTGTSGRPYNEQFF. CDR3 DNA sequence: TGTGCCAGCAGTACCGGGACTAGCGGGAGGCCCTACAATGAGCAGTTCTTC. Full variable domain (outside the CDR3, taken from reference TRBV2 and TRBJ2-1): EPEVTQTPSHQVTQMGQEVILRCVPISNHLYFYWYRQILGQKVEFLVSFYNNEISEKSEIFDDQFSVERPDGSNFTLKIRSTKLEDSAMYFCASSTGTSGRPYNEQFFGPGTRLTVL.